This T cell receptor beta chain was found in a study of T cells in Graves' hyperthyroidism and ophthalmopathy. Study results and caveats: Ophthalmopathy and stable hyperthyroidism were told apart by a 13 V-J model.

Using RNA transcripts as the source, TCR beta CDR3 regions were amplified. During a first-round RT-PCR of the TCR CDR3, the HTBI primer set was used. TCRdb used MiXCR to reprocess the multiplex PCR reads, holding one entry per CDR3 protein. This sample has around 300,000 distinct CDR3 sequences, with 14% found just once. Germline CDR1 LNHNV, CDR2 YYDKDF (reference sequence). The CDR3 is made up of 12 amino acids. Trimming removed 9 bases at V and 4 bases at J, with 13 bases between. This clonotype was counted between two and nine times. Its specificity is not known. The authors deemed Graves' hyperthyroidism stable absent ophthalmopathy progression within 18 months. Patients aged 18 to 65 had newly diagnosed hyperthyroidism of under 2 months' duration.

The V gene is TRBV15, the J gene TRBJ2-7; TRBD1 might be the D (5 bases). Source material: blood. The receptor was derived from a woman younger than 45 with Graves' hyperthyroidism. The chain's CDR3 is CATRRDSYEQYF. For the CDR3, the DNA is TGTGCCACTCGCAGGGATTCGTACGAGCAGTACTTC.